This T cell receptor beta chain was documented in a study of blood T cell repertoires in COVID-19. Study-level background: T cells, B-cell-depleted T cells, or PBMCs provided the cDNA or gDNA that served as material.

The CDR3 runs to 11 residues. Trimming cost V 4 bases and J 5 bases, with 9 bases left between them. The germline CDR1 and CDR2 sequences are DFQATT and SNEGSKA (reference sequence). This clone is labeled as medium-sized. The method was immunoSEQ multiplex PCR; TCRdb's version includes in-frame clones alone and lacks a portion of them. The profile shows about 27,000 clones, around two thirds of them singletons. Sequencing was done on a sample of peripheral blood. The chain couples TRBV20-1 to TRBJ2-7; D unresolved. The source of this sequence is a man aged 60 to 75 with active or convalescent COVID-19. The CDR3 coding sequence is TGCAGTGCTACGGGTCTGGACGAGCAGTACTTC. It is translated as CSATGLDEQYF.